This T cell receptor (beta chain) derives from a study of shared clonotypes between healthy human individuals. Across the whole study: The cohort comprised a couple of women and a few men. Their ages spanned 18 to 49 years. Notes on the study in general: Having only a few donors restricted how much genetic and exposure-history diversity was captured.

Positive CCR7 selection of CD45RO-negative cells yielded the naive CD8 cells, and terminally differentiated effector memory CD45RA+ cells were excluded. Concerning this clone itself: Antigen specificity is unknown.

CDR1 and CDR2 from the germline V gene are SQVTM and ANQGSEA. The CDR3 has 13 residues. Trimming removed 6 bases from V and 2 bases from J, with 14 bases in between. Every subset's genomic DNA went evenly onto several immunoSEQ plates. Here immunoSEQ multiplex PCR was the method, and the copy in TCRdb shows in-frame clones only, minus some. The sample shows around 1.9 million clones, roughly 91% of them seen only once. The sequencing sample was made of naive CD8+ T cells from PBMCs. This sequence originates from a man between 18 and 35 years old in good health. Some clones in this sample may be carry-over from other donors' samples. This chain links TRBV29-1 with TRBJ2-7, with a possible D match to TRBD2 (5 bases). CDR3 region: CSVELGHPYEQYF. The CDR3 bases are TGCAGCGTGGAACTAGGTCACCCCTACGAGCAGTACTTC.